The T cell receptor beta chain under discussion was sequenced for a study of response to subunit inactivated influenza vaccine. Study conclusions and caveats: There was a suggestion from the authors that each seasonal influenza vaccination recruits few new T cells.

Losses at the gene ends were 6 bases for V and 0 bases for J; bases not matched to a gene: 7. The germline gives CDR1 MNHNS, CDR2 SASEGT. This CDR3 spans 15 amino acids. Using its own MiXCR run on the RT-PCR reads, TCRdb lists one record per CDR3 protein. The sample has about 540,000 distinct CDR3 sequences; under 25% are singletons. A remark on this clonotype: Its antigen is unidentified.

This sample also belongs to another study, concerning T cells expressing NK-cell markers. That paper adds: In generating TCR beta cDNA, 5'RACE template switching with UMIs was used. TCR beta repertoires came from sorted CD3+CD56+NKG2C+, CD3+CD56+NKG2C- and CD3+CD56-NKG2C+ T cells. Seven sequenced donors out of eight were HCMV-seropositive, one seronegative.

The source material was CD4+ T cells sorted from PBMCs, sampled about 11 days after vaccination. This chain connects TRBV6-1 to TRBJ2-7, with TRBD2 matching over 8 bases. This TCR was recovered from a man aged 45 to 65 who received an inactivated influenza vaccine. The CDR3 nucleotides are TGTGCCAGCAGGGCGGGGGGCCCGAGCTCCTACGAGCAGTACTTC. This encodes CASRAGGPSSYEQYF.